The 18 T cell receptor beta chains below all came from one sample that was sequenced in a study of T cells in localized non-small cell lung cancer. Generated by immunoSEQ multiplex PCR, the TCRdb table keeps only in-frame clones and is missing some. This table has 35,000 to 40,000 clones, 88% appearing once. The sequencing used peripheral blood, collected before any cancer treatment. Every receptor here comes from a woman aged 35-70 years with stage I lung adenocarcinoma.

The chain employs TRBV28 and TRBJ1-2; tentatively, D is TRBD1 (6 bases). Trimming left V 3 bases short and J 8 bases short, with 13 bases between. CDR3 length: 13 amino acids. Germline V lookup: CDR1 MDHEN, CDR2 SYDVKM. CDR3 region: CASSFARQGGYTF. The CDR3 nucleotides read TGTGCCAGCAGTTTTGCCCGCCAGGGGGGCTACACCTTC.

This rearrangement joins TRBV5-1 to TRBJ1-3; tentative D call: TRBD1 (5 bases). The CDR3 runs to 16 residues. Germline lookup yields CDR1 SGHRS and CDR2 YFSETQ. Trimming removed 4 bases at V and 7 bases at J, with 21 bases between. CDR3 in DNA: TGCGCCAGCAGCCCGGGGGAGGACCTAAGGGCGAACACCATATATTTT. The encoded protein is CASSPGEDLRANTIYF.

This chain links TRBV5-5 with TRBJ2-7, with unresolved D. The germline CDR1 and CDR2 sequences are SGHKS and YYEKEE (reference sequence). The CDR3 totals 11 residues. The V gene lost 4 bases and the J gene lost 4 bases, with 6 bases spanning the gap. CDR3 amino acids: CASSGSYEQYF. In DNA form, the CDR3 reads TGTGCCAGCAGCGGGTCGTACGAGCAGTACTTC.

The CDR3 here is CASSPQRESSGETQYF. The CDR3 nucleotides read TGTGCCAGCAGCCCCCAGCGGGAGAGTAGCGGAGAGACCCAGTACTTC. J is TRBJ2-5 and V is TRBV2; TRBD2 agrees at 8 bases. Germline-derived CDR1 and CDR2 are SNHLY and FYNNEI. Trimming removed 6 bases from V and 4 bases from J; junction bases left unmatched: 13. The CDR3 totals 16 residues.

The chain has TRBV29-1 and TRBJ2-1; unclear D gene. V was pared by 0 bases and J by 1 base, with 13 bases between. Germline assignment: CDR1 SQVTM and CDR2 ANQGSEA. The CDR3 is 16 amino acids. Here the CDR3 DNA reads TGCAGCGTTGAAGATCGTACTCCTGGTTCCTACAATGAGCAGTTCTTC. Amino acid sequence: CSVEDRTPGSYNEQFF.

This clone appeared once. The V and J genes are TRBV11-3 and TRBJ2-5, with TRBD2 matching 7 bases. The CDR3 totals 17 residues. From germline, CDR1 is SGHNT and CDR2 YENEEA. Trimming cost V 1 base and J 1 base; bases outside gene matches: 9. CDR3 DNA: TGTGCCAGCAGCTTAGGTCTGAGCGGGACCTCCCAAGAGACCCAGTACTTC. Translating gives CASSLGLSGTSQETQYF.

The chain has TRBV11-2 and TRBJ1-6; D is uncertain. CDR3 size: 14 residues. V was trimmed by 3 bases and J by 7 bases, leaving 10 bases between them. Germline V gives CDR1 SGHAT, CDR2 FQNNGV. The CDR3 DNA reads TGTGCCAGCAGCTTGAGGATGGGCAATTCACCCCTCCACTTT. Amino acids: CASSLRMGNSPLHF.

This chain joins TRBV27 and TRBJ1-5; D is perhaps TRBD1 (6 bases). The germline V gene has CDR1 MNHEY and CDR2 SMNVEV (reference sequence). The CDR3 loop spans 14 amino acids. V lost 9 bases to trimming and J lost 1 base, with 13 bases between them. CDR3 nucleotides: TGTGCCAGGTCGGGGGGCGAGAGCAATCAGCCCCAGCATTTT. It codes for CARSGGESNQPQHF.

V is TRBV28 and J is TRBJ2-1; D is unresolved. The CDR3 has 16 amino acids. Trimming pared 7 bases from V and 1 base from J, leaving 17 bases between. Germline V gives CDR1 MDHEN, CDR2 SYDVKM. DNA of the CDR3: TGTGCCAGCATAAATGCCCCGGACCCATCCTACAATGAGCAGTTCTTC. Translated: CASINAPDPSYNEQFF.

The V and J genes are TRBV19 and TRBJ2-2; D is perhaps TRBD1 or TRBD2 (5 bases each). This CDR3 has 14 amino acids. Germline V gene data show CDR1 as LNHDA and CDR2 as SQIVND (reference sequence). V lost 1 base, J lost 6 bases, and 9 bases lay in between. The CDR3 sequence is CASSIGDGAGELFF. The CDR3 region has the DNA TGTGCCAGTAGTATAGGGGACGGGGCCGGGGAGCTGTTTTTT.

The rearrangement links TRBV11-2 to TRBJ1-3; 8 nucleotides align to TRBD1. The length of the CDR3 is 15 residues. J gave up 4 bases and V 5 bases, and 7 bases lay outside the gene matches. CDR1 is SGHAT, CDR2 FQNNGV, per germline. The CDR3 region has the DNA TGTGCCAGCAGCACTCAGGGGGCTGGAGGAAACACCATATATTTT. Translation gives CASSTQGAGGNTIYF.

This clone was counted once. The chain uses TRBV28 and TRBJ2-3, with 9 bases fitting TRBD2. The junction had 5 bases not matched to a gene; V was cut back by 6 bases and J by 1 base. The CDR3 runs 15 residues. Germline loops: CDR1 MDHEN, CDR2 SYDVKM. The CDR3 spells CASSTSSGGTDTQYF. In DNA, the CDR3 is TGTGCCAGCAGCACTTCTAGCGGGGGCACAGATACGCAGTATTTT.

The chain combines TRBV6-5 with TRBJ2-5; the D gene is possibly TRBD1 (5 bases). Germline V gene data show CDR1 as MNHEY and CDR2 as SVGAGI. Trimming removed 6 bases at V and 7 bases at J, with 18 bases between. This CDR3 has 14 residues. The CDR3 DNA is TGTGCCAGCAGGCGATCTCAGGGTGCCGGGACCCAGTACTTC. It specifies CASRRSQGAGTQYF.

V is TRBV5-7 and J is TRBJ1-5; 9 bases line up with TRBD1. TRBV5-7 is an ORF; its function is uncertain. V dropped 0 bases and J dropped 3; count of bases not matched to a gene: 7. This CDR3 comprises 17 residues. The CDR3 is CASSLGGQGSDNQPQHF. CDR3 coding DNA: TGTGCCAGCAGCTTGGGGGGACAGGGATCAGACAATCAGCCCCAGCATTTT.

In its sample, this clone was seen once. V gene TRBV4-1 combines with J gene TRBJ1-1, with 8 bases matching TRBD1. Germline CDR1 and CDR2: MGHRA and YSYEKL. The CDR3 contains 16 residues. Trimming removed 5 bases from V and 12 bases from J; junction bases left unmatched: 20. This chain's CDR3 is CASSVNHQGARVFPFF. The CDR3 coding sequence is TGCGCCAGCAGCGTCAACCACCAGGGGGCGCGGGTGTTTCCTTTCTTT.

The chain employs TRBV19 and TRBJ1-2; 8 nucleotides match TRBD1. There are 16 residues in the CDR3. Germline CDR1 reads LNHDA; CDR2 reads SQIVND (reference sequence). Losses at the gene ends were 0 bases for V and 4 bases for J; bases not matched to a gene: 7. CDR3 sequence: CASSIDRGTGAYGYTF. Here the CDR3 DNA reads TGTGCCAGTAGTATAGATCGCGGGACAGGCGCCTATGGCTACACCTTC.

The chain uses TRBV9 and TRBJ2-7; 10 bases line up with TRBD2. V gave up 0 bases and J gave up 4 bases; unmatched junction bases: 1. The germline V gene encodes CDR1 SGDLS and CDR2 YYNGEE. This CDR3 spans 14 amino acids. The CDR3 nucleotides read TGTGCCAGCAGCGTAGGAGCGGGAGGGTACGAGCAGTACTTC. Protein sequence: CASSVGAGGYEQYF.

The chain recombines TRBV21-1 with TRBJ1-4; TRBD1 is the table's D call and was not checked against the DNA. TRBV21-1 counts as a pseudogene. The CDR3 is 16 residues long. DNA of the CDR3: TGTGCCAGCAGCAAAAGCAGGGACAAGTGTATCGAAAAACTGTTTTTT. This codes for CASSKSRDKCIEKLFF.